Sequencing of this T cell receptor beta chain was carried out in a study of cytomegalovirus exposure and HLA in healthy donors (dated by TCRdb to 2015 to 2018). For the wider study: An earlier analysis of more than 550 of the donors reported approximately 300 Gb of sequence data and 117 million unique TCR beta sequences obtained from about 179 million T cells. Rather than using new phenotypic data, the later analysis identified candidate immune exposures from TCR beta sequences and from how often those sequences occurred across donors. A separate validation cohort of some 130 different subjects was used in addition to the 666-subject first cohort. To predict cytomegalovirus infection status, the study brought together high-throughput TCR immunosequencing, statistical association of individual TCRs with disease status, and machine learning. Of the roughly 410 genotyped donors, approximately 81% were placed in the genetic ancestry cluster associated with self-reported Caucasian donors. Donor age, sex, ethnicity and CMV serostatus were collected together with the repertoire data. Both class I and class II loci were covered by HLA typing, at four-digit resolution. Every discovery cohort repertoire had been produced on one sequencing platform. Across some 400 genotyped donors of the cohort, an average of approximately 240,000 unique TCR beta nucleotide sequences per donor were sequenced, and roughly 20% of those sequences were non-productive. Using immunosequencing, the study profiled T cell repertoires from 666 subjects and related those repertoires to cytomegalovirus serostatus. The aim of the study was to test whether cataloging public T cell receptors could identify signatures of past pathogen exposure. The number of donors typed differed by locus, with about 620-630 for A, B, C, DRB1 and DQB1, roughly 520 for DQA1, 606 for DPA1, and around 430 for DPB1. In a later analysis, previously published TCR beta repertoires from 550 to 700 donors were re-analyzed and high-resolution HLA genotyping was added so that TCR occurrence patterns could be studied. In an earlier analysis of more than 550 of the donors, high-throughput TCR beta sequencing was used to judge whether each TCR beta V gene segment behaved as functional or pseudogenic. A few DR-DQ haplotypes were handled as single units for association and clustering because linkage in the cohort was strong. A later genetic analysis took genome-wide SNP genotypes for about 55% of the 666 donors and used that subset as a discovery cohort. An early release covering roughly 600 HLA-typed donors comprised about 320 gigabases of sequencing data and tens of millions of unique TCR sequences.

General study outcomes and caveats: Some IMGT-functional V segments, including TRBV6-2 and TRBV6-3, could not be distinguished by the 87-base-pair reads and were therefore excluded. Presence/absence analyses assumed roughly uniform sequencing depth across donors, an assumption that may not hold. In vitro tests confirmed that a few of the cytomegalovirus-associated TCR beta chains recognize cytomegalovirus antigens. An association between a missense DCLRE1C variant and V-gene and J-gene trimming of TCR beta chains was found in a later genetic analysis and replicated in an independent cohort. In a later analysis, over 15,000 TCR beta sequences were associated with specific HLA alleles at a false discovery rate of 0.05. The authors suggested that the approach could potentially be generalized to other disease states and immunological phenotypes. A further reported finding was that TCR beta sequences accurately predicted the HLA-A and HLA-B alleles for most subjects in the first cohort. Compared with the approximately 600-donor mean, donors in an Asian-associated ancestry cluster had fewer N-insertions in productive TCRs, according to a later genetic analysis. The classifier was reported to diagnose cytomegalovirus status with high specificity and sensitivity in both the original and validation cohorts. CMV serostatus was the only immune exposure information available for the cohort. In a later analysis, HLA-associated TCR beta chains showed more clonal expansion and lower generation probabilities than non-associated chains that were equally common. In an earlier analysis of approximately 590 of the donors, most TCR beta V segments appeared in productive rearrangements about 87% or about 30% of the time, broadly matching IMGT annotations. A later analysis reported that several top co-occurrence clusters appeared linked to parvovirus B19, influenza, CMV and Epstein-Barr virus. A cluster of highly shared sequence variants was judged likely to be a technical artifact of the sequencing pipeline. Linkage disequilibrium might explain the correlated functional status among segregating V segments, but an unknown experimental factor could not be ruled out. The study listed 164 TCR beta chains as associated with cytomegalovirus. Most CMV-associated TCR beta chains appeared to be HLA-restricted in a later analysis, and the HLA associations seemed to be driven largely by CMV exposure. According to a later analysis, TCR association rates differed among HLA loci, with DRB1 alleles showing the most associated TCRs and HLA-C alleles showing the fewest. Across donors, most TCR sequences were observed very rarely, whereas some public TCRs were present in many individuals. In this cohort, only TCR beta chains were sequenced, and detectable features were limited by the absence of alpha or paired-chain data. The earlier analysis of about 600 of the donors excluded fewer than 20 rarely observed V segments, including chromosome 9 orphons, because counts were too low. When HLA alleles, especially DR and DQ, strongly co-occurred, TCR associations were difficult to assign to individual alleles. HLA typing was unavailable for some donors at each locus, so association tests used only the typed subset.

The method was the immunoSEQ multiplex PCR assay. The multiplex PCR relied on a mix of 60 forward primers for TCR Vbeta segments and 13 reverse primers for TCR Jbeta segments. Amplification of the CDR3 region of rearranged TCR beta genes was performed with a multiplex PCR assay on genomic DNA. The amplified TCR beta libraries were sequenced on the Illumina HiSeq System as 87-base-pair reads. Regarding the original processing steps: A later analysis counted some 80 million unique TCR beta chains across the 550 to 800 repertoires, and roughly 11 million of these chains were shared by at least two donors. A nearest-neighbor algorithm error-corrected the raw reads and collapsed the reads into unique sequences, merging closely related sequences to remove PCR and sequencing errors. To assign V, D and J gene segments, CDR3 sequences were aligned to IMGT reference sequences. Each retained sequence needed at least a six-nucleotide match to both a V gene segment and a J gene segment. A rearrangement counted as productive if the CDR3 had no stop codons and remained in frame with V and J, and every other rearrangement counted as non-productive. Following IMGT convention, CDR3 was defined as the stretch from the second conserved V-encoded cysteine up to the conserved J-encoded phenylalanine. Sequences without an unambiguous match to a single V gene segment were excluded from the earlier analysis of about 600 of the donors. An earlier analysis of fewer than 750 of the donors called V segments functional above 56.7% productive rearrangements and segregating when the between-donor standard deviation exceeded 5%. To diagnose cytomegalovirus status from the catalog of TCR beta chain sequences, a statistical classification framework was built. In a later analysis, V and J genes were assigned by comparing TCR nucleotide sequences against IMGT/GENE-DB human TR gene sequences. Using the TCRdist pipeline, a later analysis assigned CDR3 sequences along with most-parsimonious VDJ recombination scenarios. In a later analysis, each TCR beta chain was defined by its CDR3 amino acid sequence together with its V-gene family, and reads without a unique V-gene family were excluded. A later analysis removed 550 to 700 highly shared, low-generation-probability nucleotide sequences to deal with suspected cross-contamination and a sequencing artifact. In a later analysis, a clonal expansion index was calculated for each public chain from normalized within-repertoire ranks of inferred template counts. A later analysis computed generation probabilities with a VDJ recombination model fitted to out-of-frame rearrangements, and checked the results against IGoR. A later analysis scored TCR-TCR, TCR-HLA and TCR-CMV co-occurrence with hypergeometric tests, applying a repertoire-size bias correction to TCR pairs. A later analysis estimated false discovery rates by permuting HLA or CMV assignments 20 times. In a later analysis, co-occurring TCRs were grouped using DBSCAN, and TCRdist sequence similarity was added for clustering within HLA-allele-positive subsets. Repertoires with fewer than 30,000 or more than 120,000 public chains, plus five repertoires with anomalous nucleotide sharing, were excluded from co-occurrence clustering. The immuneACCESS repertoire file appears here via TCRdb, limited to in-frame rearrangements. These files lack a portion of the clones; in checked studies, under half of the deficit traces to unresolved V genes, and the cause of the others is not known. The V and J calls and the clone size are those of that table, but D and trimming were determined from the DNA. The sample has about 130,000 clones on record, approximately 17% of them singletons. The ten largest clones add up to 2.9% of the sample.

The germline V gene (reference sequence) sets CDR1 to SGHNT and CDR2 to YYREEE. Its CDR3 holds 16 amino acids, cysteine through phenylalanine. Just the 48-base CDR3 DNA is kept, in frame starting at base 1. Cut back by 4 bases and 4 bases, the V and J ends lie 17 bases apart. This clone has only a few counts. Its antigen is not yet known. Base qualities are not at hand, and no much larger clone is one base apart. The cohort comprised some 700 healthy bone marrow donors. Cohort members were all nominally healthy when sampled, although unrecorded immune exposures were likely present. The donor was CMV seropositive and was included in the group of 250 to 300 seropositive cohort members. A peripheral blood sample was provided by each donor, and peripheral blood mononuclear cells were used for TCR beta sequencing. Genomic DNA extraction from the blood cell samples was performed with the Qiagen DNeasy Blood Extraction Kit.

The clonotype originates from a female donor in good health and CMV-seropositive. The chain was built from TRBV5-4 and TRBJ2-2, and the D gene may be TRBD2, 6 bases matching. The sample taken for sequencing was PBMCs. The base sequence is TGTGCCAGCAGCAGCCCAGGGCGGGGTAGCACCGGGGAGCTGTTTTTT. It is translated as CASSSPGRGSTGELFF.